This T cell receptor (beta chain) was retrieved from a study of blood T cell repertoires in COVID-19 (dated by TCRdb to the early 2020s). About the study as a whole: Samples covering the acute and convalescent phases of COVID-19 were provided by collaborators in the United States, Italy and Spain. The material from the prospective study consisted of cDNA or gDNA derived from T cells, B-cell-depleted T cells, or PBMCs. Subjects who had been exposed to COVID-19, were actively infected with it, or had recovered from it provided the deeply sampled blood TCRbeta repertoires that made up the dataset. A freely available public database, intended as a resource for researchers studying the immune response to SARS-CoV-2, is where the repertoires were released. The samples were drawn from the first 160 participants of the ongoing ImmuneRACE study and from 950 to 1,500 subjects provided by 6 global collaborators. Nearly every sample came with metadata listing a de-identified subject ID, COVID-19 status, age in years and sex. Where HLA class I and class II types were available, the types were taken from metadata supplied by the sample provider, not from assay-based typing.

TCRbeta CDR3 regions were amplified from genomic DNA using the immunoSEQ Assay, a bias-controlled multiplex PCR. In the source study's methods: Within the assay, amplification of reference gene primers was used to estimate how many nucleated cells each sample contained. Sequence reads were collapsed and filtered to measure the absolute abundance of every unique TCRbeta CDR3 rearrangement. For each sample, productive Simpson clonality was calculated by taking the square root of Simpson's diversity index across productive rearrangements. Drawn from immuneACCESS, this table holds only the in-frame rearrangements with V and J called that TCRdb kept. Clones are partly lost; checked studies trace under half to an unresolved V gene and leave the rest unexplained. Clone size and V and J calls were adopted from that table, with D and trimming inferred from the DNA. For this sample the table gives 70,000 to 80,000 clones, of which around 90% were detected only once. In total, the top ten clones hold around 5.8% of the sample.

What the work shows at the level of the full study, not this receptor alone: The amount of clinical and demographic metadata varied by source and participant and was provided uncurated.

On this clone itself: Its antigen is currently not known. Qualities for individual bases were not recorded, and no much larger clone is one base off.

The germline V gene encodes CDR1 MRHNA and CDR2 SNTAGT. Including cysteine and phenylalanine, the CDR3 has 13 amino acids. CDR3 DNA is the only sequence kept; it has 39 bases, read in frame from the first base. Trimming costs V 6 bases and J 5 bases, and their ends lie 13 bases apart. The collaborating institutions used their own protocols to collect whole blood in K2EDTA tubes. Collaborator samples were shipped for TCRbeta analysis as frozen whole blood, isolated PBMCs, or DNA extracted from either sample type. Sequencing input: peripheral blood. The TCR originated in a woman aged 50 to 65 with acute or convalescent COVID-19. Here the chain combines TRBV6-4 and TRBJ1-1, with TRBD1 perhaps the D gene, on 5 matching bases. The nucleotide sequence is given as TGTGCCAGCAGCCTCCAGGGTGGGACTGAAGCTTTCTTT. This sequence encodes CASSLQGGTEAFF.